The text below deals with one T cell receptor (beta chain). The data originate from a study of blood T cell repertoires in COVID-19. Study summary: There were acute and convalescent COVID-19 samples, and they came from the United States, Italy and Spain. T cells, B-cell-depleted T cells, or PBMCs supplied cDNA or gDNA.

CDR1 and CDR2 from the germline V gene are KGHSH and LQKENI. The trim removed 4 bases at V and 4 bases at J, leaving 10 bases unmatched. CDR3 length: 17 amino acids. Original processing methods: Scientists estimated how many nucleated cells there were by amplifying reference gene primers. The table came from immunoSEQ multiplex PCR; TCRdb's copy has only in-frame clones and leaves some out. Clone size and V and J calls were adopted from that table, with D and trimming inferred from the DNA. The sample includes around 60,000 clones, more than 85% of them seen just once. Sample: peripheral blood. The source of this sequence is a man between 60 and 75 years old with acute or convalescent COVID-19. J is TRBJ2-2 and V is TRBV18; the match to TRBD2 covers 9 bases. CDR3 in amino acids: CASSQVQLAGSTGELFF. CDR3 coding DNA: TGTGCCAGCTCACAAGTCCAGCTAGCGGGAAGCACCGGGGAGCTGTTTTTT.